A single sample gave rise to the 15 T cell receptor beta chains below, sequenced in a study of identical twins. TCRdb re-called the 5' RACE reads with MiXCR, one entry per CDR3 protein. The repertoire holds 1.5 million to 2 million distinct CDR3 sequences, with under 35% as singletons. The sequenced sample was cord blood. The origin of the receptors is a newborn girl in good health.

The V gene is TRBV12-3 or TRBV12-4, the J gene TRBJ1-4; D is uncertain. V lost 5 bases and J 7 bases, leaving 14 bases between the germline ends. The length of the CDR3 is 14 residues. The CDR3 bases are TGTGCCAGCAGTCGGGGTAGGGAAATTGAAAAACTGTTTTTT. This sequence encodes CASSRGREIEKLFF.

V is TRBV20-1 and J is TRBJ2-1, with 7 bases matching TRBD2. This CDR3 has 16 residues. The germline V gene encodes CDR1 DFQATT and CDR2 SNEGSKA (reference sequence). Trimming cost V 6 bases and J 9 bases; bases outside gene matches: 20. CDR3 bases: TGCAGTGCCGATTACCGGGACTACCCCAGTGAGGGTGAGCAGTTCTTC. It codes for CSADYRDYPSEGEQFF.

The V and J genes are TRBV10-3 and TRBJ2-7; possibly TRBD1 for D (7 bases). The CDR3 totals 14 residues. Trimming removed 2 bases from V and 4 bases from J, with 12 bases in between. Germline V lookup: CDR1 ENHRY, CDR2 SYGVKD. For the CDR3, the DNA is TGTGCCATCAGTGAGGACAGGGCGGGATACGAGCAGTACTTC. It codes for CAISEDRAGYEQYF.

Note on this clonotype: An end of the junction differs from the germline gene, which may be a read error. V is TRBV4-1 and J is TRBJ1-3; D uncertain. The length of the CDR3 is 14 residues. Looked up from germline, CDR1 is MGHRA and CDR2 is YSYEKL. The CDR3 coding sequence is TGCGCCAGCAGCCAGAACGTCGCTGGAAACACCACATATTTT. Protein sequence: CASSQNVAGNTTYF.

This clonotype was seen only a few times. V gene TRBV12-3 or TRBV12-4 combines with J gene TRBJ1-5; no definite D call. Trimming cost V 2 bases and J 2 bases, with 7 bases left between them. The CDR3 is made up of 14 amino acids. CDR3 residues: CASSLSHGNQPQHF. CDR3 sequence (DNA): TGTGCCAGCAGTTTATCACATGGCAATCAGCCCCAGCATTTT.

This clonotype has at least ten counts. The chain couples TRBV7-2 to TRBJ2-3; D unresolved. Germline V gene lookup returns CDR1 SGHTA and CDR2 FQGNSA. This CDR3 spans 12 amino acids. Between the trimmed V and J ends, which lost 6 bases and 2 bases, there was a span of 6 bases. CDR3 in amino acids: CASRLHTDTQYF. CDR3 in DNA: TGTGCCAGCAGACTCCACACAGATACGCAGTATTTT.

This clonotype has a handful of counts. CDR3 region: CASSQATVYTEAFF. CDR3 in DNA: TGCGCCAGCAGCCAAGCGACAGTCTACACTGAAGCTTTCTTT. The gene calls are TRBV4-1 and TRBJ1-1; D possibly corresponds to TRBD1 (5 bases). Germline loops: CDR1 MGHRA, CDR2 YSYEKL. Trimming pared 1 base from V and 3 bases from J, leaving 9 bases between. This CDR3 spans 14 amino acids.

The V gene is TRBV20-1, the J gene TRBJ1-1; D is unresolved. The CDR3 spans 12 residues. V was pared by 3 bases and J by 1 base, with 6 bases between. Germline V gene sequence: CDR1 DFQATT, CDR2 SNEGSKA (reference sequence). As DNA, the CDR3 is TGCAGTGCTAGTGAGGGGAACACTGAAGCTTTCTTT. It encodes CSASEGNTEAFF.

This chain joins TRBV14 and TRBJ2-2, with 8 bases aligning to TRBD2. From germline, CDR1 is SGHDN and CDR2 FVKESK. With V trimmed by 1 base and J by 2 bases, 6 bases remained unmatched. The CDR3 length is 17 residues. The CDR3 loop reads CASSQVRGASNTGELFF. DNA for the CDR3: TGTGCCAGCAGCCAAGTGCGGGGGGCGAGTAACACCGGGGAGCTGTTTTTT. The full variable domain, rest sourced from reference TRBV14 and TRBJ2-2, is EAGVTQFPSHSVIEKGQTVTLRCDPISGHDNLYWYRRVMGKEIKFLLHFVKESKQDESGMPNNRFLAERTGGTYSTLKVQPAELEDSGVYFCASSQVRGASNTGELFFGEGSRLTVL.

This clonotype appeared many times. CDR3 region: CAISGEWNADTQYF. For the CDR3, the DNA is TGTGCCATCAGCGGGGAATGGAACGCAGATACGCAGTATTTT. The V gene is TRBV10-3, the J gene TRBJ2-3, with TRBD2 as a possible D gene (5 bases). Germline V CDR1 and CDR2: ENHRY, SYGVKD. V shed 6 bases and J shed 4 bases, with 14 bases lying between them. The CDR3 runs to 14 residues.

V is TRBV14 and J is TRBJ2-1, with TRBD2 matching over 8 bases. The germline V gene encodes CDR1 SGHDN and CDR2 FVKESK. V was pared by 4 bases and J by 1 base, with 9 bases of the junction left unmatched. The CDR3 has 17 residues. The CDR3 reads CASSPPKGLVSYNEQFF. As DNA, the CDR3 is TGTGCCAGCAGCCCTCCTAAGGGACTAGTTTCCTACAATGAGCAGTTCTTC. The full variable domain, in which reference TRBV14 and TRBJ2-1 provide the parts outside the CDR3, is EAGVTQFPSHSVIEKGQTVTLRCDPISGHDNLYWYRRVMGKEIKFLLHFVKESKQDESGMPNNRFLAERTGGTYSTLKVQPAELEDSGVYFCASSPPKGLVSYNEQFFGPGTRLTVL.

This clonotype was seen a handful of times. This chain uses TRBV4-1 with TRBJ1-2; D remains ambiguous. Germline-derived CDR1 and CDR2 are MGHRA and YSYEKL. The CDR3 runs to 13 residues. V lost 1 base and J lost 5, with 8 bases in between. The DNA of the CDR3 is TGCGCCAGCAGCCAAGTCCCACTATATGGCTACACCTTC. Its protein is CASSQVPLYGYTF.

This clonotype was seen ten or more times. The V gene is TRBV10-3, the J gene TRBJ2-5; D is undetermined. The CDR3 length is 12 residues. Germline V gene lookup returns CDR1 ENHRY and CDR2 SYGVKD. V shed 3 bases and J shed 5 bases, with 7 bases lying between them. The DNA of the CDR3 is TGTGCCATCAGTGATCTGCTGGAGACCCAGTACTTC. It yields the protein CAISDLLETQYF.

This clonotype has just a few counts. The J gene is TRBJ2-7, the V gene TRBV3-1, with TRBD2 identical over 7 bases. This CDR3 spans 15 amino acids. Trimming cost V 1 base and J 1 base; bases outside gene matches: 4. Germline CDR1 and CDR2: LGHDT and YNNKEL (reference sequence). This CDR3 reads CASSQVLAASYEQYF. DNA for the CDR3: TGTGCCAGCAGCCAAGTCCTAGCGGCTTCCTACGAGCAGTACTTC.

Written as DNA, the CDR3 is TGTGCCAGCAGCCAAGATAGATCCGGGGGCCATCAGCCCCAGCATTTT. This translates into CASSQDRSGGHQPQHF. The chain carries TRBV3-1 and TRBJ1-5; a weak D match, TRBD1 (6 bases). Germline V gene lookup returns CDR1 LGHDT and CDR2 YNNKEL (reference sequence). Trimming took off 0 bases at V and 5 bases at J, with 14 bases between the two ends. The length of the CDR3 is 16 residues.